The TCR beta chain under discussion was sequenced for a study of shared clonotypes between healthy human individuals (dated by TCRdb to the early 2020s). Study-level background: Two women and three men aged 18 to 49 years were included in the cohort. For each donor, CD4 naive and CD4 memory were each run on three plates, CD8 naive on two plates, and CD8 memory on one plate. To estimate repertoire size and how much clonotypes are shared between individuals, the study performed deep sequencing of blood TCR repertoires from a few healthy adults. Libraries were prepared and TCR repertoires were sequenced by different laboratories using diverse techniques, in order to increase sequencing depth and limit assay-specific biases. Each donor's leukapheresis produced roughly between roughly 0.85 and 9.5 billion PBMCs. The paper as a whole reports these results and caveats: Pairwise subsampling indicated that sequencing depth was expected to affect the degree of clonotype sharing among donors. Naive subsets generally had larger estimated clonotype richness than memory subsets. Because the study included only a small number of donors, the genetic and exposure-history diversity represented was limited. Even with the large sequencing depth, rarefaction of the sorted-subset datasets indicated that sequencing was incomplete. Compared with non-shared clonotypes, clonotypes shared by all four sorted-subset donors had higher generation probabilities. Sharing across four donors was observed for about 5% of naive CD4, over 3% of naive CD8, about 2.3% of memory CD4, and approximately 0.41% of memory CD8 clonotypes. Sampling was restricted to blood, and TCR repertoires in tissue are likely to differ from TCR repertoires in blood.

CDR1 and CDR2, looked up from the germline V gene, are MGHDK and SYGVNS. The junction shows trimming of 6 bases on V and 6 bases on J, and the gene matches do not reach 8 bases of it. From the cysteine through the phenylalanine, the CDR3 covers 15 amino acids. Kept here is only the CDR3 DNA, which spans 45 bases and is read in frame from base 1. Using the deep immunoSEQ assay, multiplex PCR amplified TCR CDR3 regions from genomic DNA. For each cell subset, the extracted genomic DNA was distributed evenly across all wells of several immunoSEQ 96-well plates, and each plate served as one replicate. For sorted subsets, each replicate PCR was loaded with 200 ng genomic DNA, equivalent to about 33,000 T cell genomes. Purified libraries were measured with a Qubit 3.0 fluorometer, size-checked on a Bioanalyzer 2100, and measured again with the KAPA Library Quantification kit. Every immunoSEQ 96-well plate was sequenced on a separate single-read 150-cycle Illumina NextSeq 550 flow cell. From the authors' description of their analysis: The immunoSEQ output contained only junctional sequences without quality scores, so filtering could not match that applied to full-length reads. Sequences were annotated with PyIR, a Python wrapper for IgBLAST v1.9, and V/J genes and CDR3 were assigned using IMGT germline references. Reads were filtered out if the reads had weak V/J assignments (E-value above 1e-6), no CDR3, stop codons, out-of-frame junctions, or ambiguous translated residues. A V3J clonotype was defined by an identical inferred V gene, J gene, and CDR3 amino acid sequence. The percentage overlap between two repertoires was calculated by dividing the number of shared unique clonotypes by the size of the smaller repertoire. Richness of each repertoire was evaluated using RTK rarefaction, the Chao1 estimator, and Recon v2.1 estimates of unobserved clonotypes. Generation probabilities for all TCRbeta clonotypes obtained by the gDNA method from a few donors were computed using OLGA. Entries here come from immuneACCESS through TCRdb and include only in-frame sequences with V and J called. Some clones fail to appear in such tables; in the studies checked, an unresolved V gene covers under half of the shortfall, and the cause of the remainder is unknown. D and trimming come from the DNA, and the V and J calls and clone size come from that table. The sample profile shows more than 1,200,000 clones; about 98.5% of them were found once. Over 0.3% of the sample comes from the top ten.

As regards this clone: What antigen it recognizes has not been identified. Per-nucleotide qualities are absent, and no much larger clonotype sits a single base away.

Healthy HIV-negative adults with no recently reported acute infections or vaccinations were included as donors. Every donor was a Caucasian adult residing in Nashville, Tennessee, USA. CD4+ T cells were enriched through magnetic negative selection, after which naive cells were positively selected on CD45RA and the remaining negative fraction served as the memory subset. After blood collection by leukapheresis, PBMCs were isolated using Ficoll-Histopaque density gradient centrifugation and then cryopreserved in the vapor phase of liquid nitrogen. Analytical flow cytometry was used to check the purity and quantity of every magnetically sorted T cell population. From each sorted fraction, genomic DNA was isolated and quantified by UV absorbance on a Nanodrop 2000c.

This sequence was found in a man aged 25-45 years in good health. The sequence joins TRBV25-1 to TRBJ1-4; 9 junctional bases match TRBD1. Sequences were obtained from naive CD4+ T cells sorted from blood. The cell subset or site tag for this specimen amounts to: CD45RA+ positively selected. The CDR3 protein: CASRLEGQGHEKLFF. The DNA reads TGTGCCAGCAGGCTAGAGGGACAGGGCCATGAAAAACTGTTTTTT.